Listed here are 3 T cell receptor beta chains from one sample, sequenced in a study of early T cells in non-severe SARS-CoV-2 infection. TCRdb fed the 5' RACE reads into MiXCR, producing one record per CDR3 protein. The table shows over 60,000 distinct CDR3 sequences, with around a tenth occurring only once. Material: whole blood, obtained at baseline. Every receptor here comes from an adult who was a healthcare worker with PCR-confirmed SARS-CoV-2 infection or an uninfected control (not recorded which).

The table lists this clonotype with a few counts. The chain employs TRBV10-3 and TRBJ1-6; 9 bases are a match to TRBD1. The CDR3 is 17 residues long. Losses at the gene ends were 8 bases for V and 10 bases for J; bases not matched to a gene: 18. Germline V gene sequence: CDR1 ENHRY, CDR2 SYGVKD. CDR3 DNA sequence: TGTGCCATCGGGAGACAGGGGGGATTCTTGATGACCTCACCCCTCCACTTT. Protein sequence: CAIGRQGGFLMTSPLHF.

The gene calls are TRBV6-2 or TRBV6-3 and TRBJ2-2, with a weak D call TRBD1 (6 bases). Trimming took off 0 bases at V and 5 bases at J, with 10 bases between the two ends. The CDR3 covers 15 residues. Germline V gene data show CDR1 as MNHEY and CDR2 as SVGEGT. The CDR3 bases are TGTGCCAGCAGTTACTCCACAGGGAATACCGGGGAGCTGTTTTTT. Encoded protein: CASSYSTGNTGELFF.

This clonotype was counted many times. CDR3 protein: CASSYSERYQPQHF. CDR3 bases: TGTGCCAGCAGTTACAGCGAAAGATATCAGCCCCAGCATTTT. The chain recombines TRBV6-2 or TRBV6-3 with TRBJ1-5; D call uncertain. This CDR3 region has 14 residues. Looked up from germline, CDR1 is MNHEY and CDR2 is SVGEGT. V was trimmed by 2 bases and J by 5 bases, leaving 10 bases between them.